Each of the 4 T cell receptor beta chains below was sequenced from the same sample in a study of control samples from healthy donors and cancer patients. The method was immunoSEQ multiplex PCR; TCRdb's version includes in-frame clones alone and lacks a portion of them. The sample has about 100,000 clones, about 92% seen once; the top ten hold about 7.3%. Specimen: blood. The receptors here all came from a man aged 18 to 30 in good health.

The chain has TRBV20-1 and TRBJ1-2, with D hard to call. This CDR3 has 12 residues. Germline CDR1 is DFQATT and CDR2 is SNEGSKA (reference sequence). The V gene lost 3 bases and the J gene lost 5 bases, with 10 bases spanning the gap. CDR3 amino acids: CSASLQYYGYTF. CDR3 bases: TGCAGTGCTAGTCTACAATATTATGGCTACACCTTC.

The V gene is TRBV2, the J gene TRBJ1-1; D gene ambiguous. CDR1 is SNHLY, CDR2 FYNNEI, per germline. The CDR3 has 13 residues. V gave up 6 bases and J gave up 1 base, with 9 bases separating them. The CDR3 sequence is CASRPQPNTEAFF. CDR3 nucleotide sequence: TGTGCCAGCAGGCCCCAACCGAACACTGAAGCTTTCTTT.

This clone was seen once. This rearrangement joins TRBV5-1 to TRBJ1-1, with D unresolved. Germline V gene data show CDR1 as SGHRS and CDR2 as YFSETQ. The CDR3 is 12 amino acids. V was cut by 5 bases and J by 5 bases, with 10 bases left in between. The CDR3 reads CASSFDTTEAFF. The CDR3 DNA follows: TGCGCCAGCAGTTTTGACACGACTGAAGCTTTCTTT.

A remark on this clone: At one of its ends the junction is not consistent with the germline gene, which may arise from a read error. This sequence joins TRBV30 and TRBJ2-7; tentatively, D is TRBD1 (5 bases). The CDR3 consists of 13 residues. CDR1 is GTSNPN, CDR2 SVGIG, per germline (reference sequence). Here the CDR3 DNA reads TGTGCCTGGAGTTCAACAGGACCCTCGGTCAGCAGCTTC. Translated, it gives CAWSSTGPSVSSF.